These T cell receptor beta chains were read from a single sample in a study of blood T cell repertoires in COVID-19. The data were produced by immunoSEQ multiplex PCR, yet TCRdb's version contains in-frame clones alone and is incomplete. Among under 100,000 clones listed, more than 75% were seen once. Sample: peripheral blood. The receptors come from a woman of 80 years or more with active or convalescent COVID-19. Both conserved end residues are part of each CDR3. Each record gives: D gene, V gene, clone size, J gene, CDR3 protein, CDR3 DNA. The D gene is left open where the match is weak. Rows may omit the clone size; those that give it use once, few, many or a size class.

D: -
V: TRBV29-1
size: -
J: TRBJ1-4
CDR3: CSAKEAGMSEKLFF
DNA: TGCAGCGCCAAAGAGGCAGGGATGAGTGAAAAACTGTTTTTT

D: -
V: TRBV6-6
size: once
J: TRBJ1-4
CDR3: CASSYSDSEKLFF
DNA: TGTGCCAGCAGTTACTCGGACAGTGAAAAACTGTTTTTT

D: -
V: TRBV29-1
size: -
J: TRBJ2-2
CDR3: CSVVVGATGELFF
DNA: TGCAGCGTTGTAGTAGGGGCGACCGGGGAGCTGTTTTTT

D: TRBD1
V: TRBV6-1
size: -
J: TRBJ1-5
CDR3: CASSEADRASQPQHF
DNA: TGTGCCAGCAGTGAAGCAGACAGGGCGAGCCAGCCCCAGCATTTT

D: TRBD1
V: TRBV7-9
size: few
J: TRBJ2-7
CDR3: CASSVRQGIVIEQYF
DNA: TGTGCCAGCAGCGTTAGACAGGGCATCGTTATCGAGCAGTACTTC

D: TRBD1
V: TRBV5-1
size: -
J: TRBJ1-4
CDR3: CASSLAWDRGRYEKLFF
DNA: TGCGCCAGCAGCCTGGCCTGGGACAGGGGGCGTTATGAAAAACTGTTTTTT

D: TRBD1
V: TRBV2
size: -
J: TRBJ2-5
CDR3: CASSYRQGKGETQYF
DNA: TGTGCCAGCAGCTACCGACAGGGAAAGGGAGAGACCCAGTACTTC

D: -
V: TRBV5-5
size: -
J: TRBJ2-7
CDR3: CASSPLPGPTYEQYF
DNA: TGTGCCAGCAGCCCCCTCCCAGGGCCGACCTACGAGCAGTACTTC

D: TRBD1
V: TRBV5-1
size: -
J: TRBJ2-2
CDR3: CASSPGTGWLTGELFF
DNA: TGCGCCAGCAGCCCCGGGACAGGGTGGTTAACCGGGGAGCTGTTTTTT

D: -
V: TRBV7-2
size: -
J: TRBJ1-1
CDR3: CASSSRGGLVAEAFF
DNA: TGTGCCAGCAGCTCCCGGGGGGGCTTGGTGGCTGAAGCTTTCTTT

D: -
V: TRBV30
size: -
J: TRBJ2-7
CDR3: CAWSRGMYEQYF
DNA: TGTGCCTGGAGTAGGGGGATGTACGAGCAGTACTTC

D: TRBD1
V: TRBV19
size: many
J: TRBJ2-7
CDR3: CASRSSGTGTAYEQYF
DNA: TGTGCCAGTAGAAGCTCCGGGACAGGGACCGCTTACGAGCAGTACTTC

D: TRBD1
V: TRBV6-5
size: -
J: TRBJ1-1
CDR3: CASSYTRDSLNAFF
DNA: TGTGCCAGCAGTTACACGAGGGACAGCTTGAATGCTTTCTTT

D: -
V: TRBV7-8
size: -
J: TRBJ2-7
CDR3: CASSLRTGLVLEQYF
DNA: TGTGCCAGCAGCTTGAGGACGGGATTGGTGCTCGAGCAGTACTTC

D: TRBD1
V: TRBV12-5
size: few
J: TRBJ1-2
CDR3: CASVQIPGQGGYGYTF
DNA: TGTGCTAGTGTGCAAATCCCGGGACAGGGCGGCTATGGCTACACCTTC

D: TRBD1
V: TRBV9
size: -
J: TRBJ2-1
CDR3: CASSVEQGVGEQFF
DNA: TGTGCCAGCAGCGTAGAACAGGGGGTCGGAGAGCAGTTCTTC

D: TRBD1
V: TRBV7-8
size: -
J: TRBJ2-1
CDR3: CASSETGHLSDEQFF
DNA: TGTGCCAGCAGCGAGACAGGGCATCTTAGCGATGAGCAGTTCTTC

D: -
V: TRBV4-3
size: -
J: TRBJ1-1
CDR3: CASSQDGQGVEAFF
DNA: TGCGCCAGCAGCCAAGATGGGCAGGGTGTTGAAGCTTTCTTT

D: TRBD1
V: TRBV5-1
size: -
J: TRBJ2-3
CDR3: CASRQTGTGGLDTQYF
DNA: TGCGCCAGCAGGCAAACCGGGACAGGGGGCCTGGATACGCAGTATTTT

D: TRBD2
V: TRBV9
size: -
J: TRBJ2-2
CDR3: CASSPQTSGGATGELFF
DNA: TGTGCCAGCAGCCCCCAGACTAGCGGGGGGGCAACCGGGGAGCTGTTTTTT

D: TRBD2
V: TRBV7-2
size: -
J: TRBJ2-7
CDR3: CASSLVLSGGTYEQYF
DNA: TGTGCCAGCAGCTTAGTATTGTCGGGGGGGACCTACGAGCAGTACTTC

D: TRBD1
V: TRBV28
size: -
J: TRBJ1-4
CDR3: CASSSTGVKLFF
DNA: TGTGCCAGCAGTTCTACAGGGGTAAAACTGTTTTTT

D: TRBD1
V: TRBV3-1/TRBV3-2
size: -
J: TRBJ2-3
CDR3: CASSQDNRGLGTDTQYF
DNA: TGTGCCAGCAGCCAAGATAACAGGGGGCTTGGCACAGATACGCAGTATTTT

D: -
V: TRBV6-5
size: -
J: TRBJ1-2
CDR3: CASRLGQNYGYTF
DNA: TGTGCCAGCAGACTCGGACAGAACTATGGCTACACCTTC

D: -
V: TRBV6-6
size: -
J: TRBJ1-1
CDR3: CASRKTAGTEAFF
DNA: TGTGCCAGCCGAAAAACAGCAGGCACTGAAGCTTTCTTT

D: TRBD1
V: TRBV4-3
size: few
J: TRBJ1-2
CDR3: CASSQDLTGGRYGYTF
DNA: TGCGCCAGCAGCCAAGATCTGACAGGGGGCAGGTATGGCTACACCTTC

D: -
V: TRBV27
size: -
J: TRBJ1-6
CDR3: CASSYGLSNSPLHF
DNA: TGTGCCAGCAGTTACGGACTGAGTAATTCACCCCTCCACTTT

D: -
V: TRBV28
size: -
J: TRBJ1-1
CDR3: CAGQGNTEAFF
DNA: TGTGCCGGCCAGGGGAACACTGAAGCTTTCTTT

D: TRBD1
V: TRBV27
size: -
J: TRBJ2-1
CDR3: CASSLGAGGYNEQFF
DNA: TGTGCCAGCAGTTTAGGGGCAGGGGGCTACAATGAGCAGTTCTTC

D: -
V: TRBV7-9
size: -
J: TRBJ2-7
CDR3: CASSPGDAPSSYEQYF
DNA: TGTGCCAGCAGCCCAGGGGACGCGCCGAGCTCCTACGAGCAGTACTTC

D: -
V: TRBV28
size: -
J: TRBJ2-7
CDR3: CASRTASYEQYF
DNA: TGTGCCAGCAGGACAGCTTCCTACGAGCAGTACTTC

D: -
V: TRBV20-1
size: -
J: TRBJ2-4
CDR3: CSAGFEGIQYF
DNA: TGCAGTGCTGGCTTCGAGGGCATTCAGTACTTC

D: TRBD2
V: TRBV9
size: -
J: TRBJ2-3
CDR3: CASSETSGGTDTQYF
DNA: TGTGCCAGCAGCGAGACTAGCGGGGGCACAGATACGCAGTATTTT

D: -
V: TRBV9
size: -
J: TRBJ1-2
CDR3: CASSVSRKAYGYTF
DNA: TGTGCCAGCAGCGTATCCAGGAAGGCCTATGGCTACACCTTC

D: -
V: TRBV7-9
size: -
J: TRBJ2-4
CDR3: CASSEKGDIQYF
DNA: TGTGCCAGCAGTGAAAAGGGGGACATTCAGTACTTC

D: -
V: TRBV19
size: -
J: TRBJ2-5
CDR3: CASSMRPPGGKTQYF
DNA: TGTGCCAGTAGTATGAGGCCCCCCGGGGGAAAGACCCAGTACTTC

D: TRBD1
V: TRBV6-5
size: -
J: TRBJ1-4
CDR3: CASSPDREREKLFF
DNA: TGTGCCAGCAGTCCGGACAGGGAGCGAGAAAAACTGTTTTTT

D: -
V: TRBV5-1
size: -
J: TRBJ2-7
CDR3: CASSLAGITNYEQYF
DNA: TGCGCCAGCAGCTTGGCCGGTATAACGAACTACGAGCAGTACTTC

D: -
V: TRBV7-9
size: -
J: TRBJ1-1
CDR3: CATQIGGLNTEAFF
DNA: TGTGCCACCCAAATCGGGGGGTTGAACACTGAAGCTTTCTTT

D: -
V: TRBV27
size: -
J: TRBJ1-2
CDR3: CASSSVETRGYTF
DNA: TGTGCCAGCAGTTCCGTCGAGACACGGGGCTACACCTTC

D: TRBD2
V: TRBV9
size: -
J: TRBJ2-5
CDR3: CASSVVSSGGLDQETQYF
DNA: TGTGCCAGCAGCGTAGTGTCTAGCGGGGGCCTAGACCAAGAGACCCAGTACTTC

D: TRBD1
V: TRBV29-1
size: -
J: TRBJ2-4
CDR3: CSVESGGNIQYF
DNA: TGCAGCGTTGAATCAGGGGGCAACATTCAGTACTTC

D: TRBD1
V: TRBV5-1
size: -
J: TRBJ2-3
CDR3: CASRRGPDTQYF
DNA: TGCGCCAGCAGGAGGGGGCCAGATACGCAGTATTTT

D: -
V: TRBV19
size: -
J: TRBJ2-1
CDR3: CASSPSRTEDNEQFF
DNA: TGTGCCAGTAGTCCCTCAAGGACAGAGGACAATGAGCAGTTCTTC

D: -
V: TRBV14
size: -
J: TRBJ1-1
CDR3: CASSQDLTGSAFF
DNA: TGTGCCAGCAGCCAAGATTTGACGGGGTCGGCTTTCTTT

D: -
V: TRBV9
size: -
J: TRBJ2-5
CDR3: CASSVDLGGQETQYF
DNA: TGTGCCAGCAGCGTAGATCTCGGGGGACAAGAGACCCAGTACTTC

D: TRBD1
V: TRBV9
size: -
J: TRBJ1-6
CDR3: CASSAHRDRGYNSPLHF
DNA: TGTGCCAGCAGCGCCCACCGGGACAGGGGGTATAATTCACCCCTCCACTTT

D: TRBD2
V: TRBV7-2
size: -
J: TRBJ2-3
CDR3: CASSLGSGGAGDTQYF
DNA: TGTGCCAGCAGCCTGGGAAGCGGGGGGGCCGGAGATACGCAGTATTTT

D: -
V: TRBV14
size: -
J: TRBJ2-3
CDR3: CASSFRASDGTDTQYF
DNA: TGTGCCAGCAGCTTCCGGGCTAGCGACGGGACAGATACGCAGTATTTT

D: TRBD1
V: TRBV27
size: -
J: TRBJ2-1
CDR3: CASRGQGSYNEQFF
DNA: TGTGCCAGCAGAGGACAGGGAAGCTACAATGAGCAGTTCTTC

D: -
V: TRBV3-1/TRBV3-2
size: -
J: TRBJ2-4
CDR3: CASTAREAKNIQYF
DNA: TGTGCCAGCACCGCTAGGGAGGCCAAAAACATTCAGTACTTC

D: -
V: TRBV12-3/TRBV12-4
size: -
J: TRBJ2-7
CDR3: CASTAARGSEQYF
DNA: TGTGCCAGCACCGCGGCCCGAGGGAGCGAGCAGTACTTC

D: TRBD1
V: TRBV27
size: -
J: TRBJ1-6
CDR3: CASSTRQGLFRNSPLHF
DNA: TGTGCCAGCAGTACTCGACAGGGACTCTTCAGGAATTCACCCCTCCACTTT

D: -
V: TRBV14
size: -
J: TRBJ2-3
CDR3: CASSQTTDTQYF
DNA: TGTGCCAGCAGCCAAACAACAGATACGCAGTATTTT

D: -
V: TRBV16
size: -
J: TRBJ1-4
CDR3: CASSQTGDPNEKLFF
DNA: TGTGCCAGCAGCCAAACAGGAGATCCGAATGAAAAACTGTTTTTT

D: -
V: TRBV4-3
size: -
J: TRBJ1-4
CDR3: CASSPVATNEKLFF
DNA: TGCGCCAGCAGCCCTGTTGCAACTAATGAAAAACTGTTTTTT

D: -
V: TRBV7-9
size: -
J: TRBJ2-2
CDR3: CASRPGIVNTGELFF
DNA: TGTGCCAGCAGGCCCGGGATAGTGAACACCGGGGAGCTGTTTTTT

D: -
V: TRBV19
size: -
J: TRBJ2-5
CDR3: CASSSVSETKETQYF
DNA: TGTGCCAGTAGTTCGGTTTCAGAGACAAAAGAGACCCAGTACTTC

D: -
V: TRBV28
size: -
J: TRBJ1-1
CDR3: CASSFQGGNTEAFF
DNA: TGTGCCAGCAGTTTTCAGGGAGGGAACACTGAAGCTTTCTTT

D: -
V: TRBV25-1
size: once
J: TRBJ1-1
CDR3: CASSPRGVSGSGAFF
DNA: TGTGCCAGCAGCCCCCGGGGGGTATCTGGGAGCGGAGCTTTCTTT